Below, 32 T cell receptor beta chains from the same sample are listed, as sequenced in a study of cytomegalovirus exposure and HLA in healthy donors. Both 60 Vbeta primers and 13 Jbeta primers went into the PCR. Assay: immunoSEQ multiplex PCR; the TCRdb copy retains only in-frame clones and omits some. The table lists fewer than 150,000 clones, about 79% of them singletons. The specimen sequenced was PBMCs. These receptors all stem from a woman younger than 35 in good health and CMV-seronegative.

V usage is TRBV7-9 and J usage is TRBJ1-1; D uncertain. CDR1 and CDR2 (germline): SEHNR, FQNEAQ (reference sequence). Trimming cost V 9 bases and J 0 bases, with 14 bases left between them. This CDR3 has 14 amino acids. The DNA for the CDR3 is TGTGCCAGTCTATCCAGGCACATGAACACTGAAGCTTTCTTT. This codes for CASLSRHMNTEAFF.

The chain combines TRBV7-2 with TRBJ1-1; D unclear. Per germline, CDR1 SGHTA and CDR2 FQGNSA. Trimming left V 1 base short and J 0 bases short, with 15 bases between. This CDR3 spans 17 amino acids. The DNA of the CDR3 is TGTGCCAGCAGCTTAGATGGGCGGACTAAATTGAACACTGAAGCTTTCTTT. Its translation: CASSLDGRTKLNTEAFF.

The J gene is TRBJ1-1, the V gene TRBV28; D is perhaps TRBD1 (6 bases). Trimming removed 8 bases from V and 13 bases from J, with 23 bases in between. The CDR3 length is 13 residues. The germline gives CDR1 MDHEN, CDR2 SYDVKM. DNA for the CDR3: TGTGCCAGCCCAAGCGGTAGTGAGGGGGTAGATTTCTTT. It yields the protein CASPSGSEGVDFF.

This rearrangement joins TRBV28 to TRBJ2-3; D uncertain. The CDR3 has 15 residues. The germline gives CDR1 MDHEN, CDR2 SYDVKM. V dropped 2 bases and J dropped 0 bases, with 9 bases sitting between them. DNA for the CDR3: TGTGCCAGCAGTTTAGTCCAGTCTAGCACAGATACGCAGTATTTT. Protein product: CASSLVQSSTDTQYF.

This sequence joins TRBV2 and TRBJ2-1, with 11 nucleotides matching TRBD2. V lost 3 bases to trimming and J lost 15 bases; unmatched junction nucleotides: 13. Germline V gene data show CDR1 as SNHLY and CDR2 as FYNNEI. The CDR3 runs to 15 residues. For the CDR3, the DNA is TGTGCCAGCAGTGACATAGCGGGAGGGCCTGTCGTTGGGTTCTTC. Its translation: CASSDIAGGPVVGFF.

The chain has TRBV5-1 and TRBJ2-7; 7 bases are a match to TRBD1. Trimming cost V 2 bases and J 1 base; bases outside gene matches: 3. Germline values: CDR1 SGHRS, CDR2 YFSETQ. There are 14 residues in the CDR3. CDR3 DNA sequence: TGCGCCAGCAGCTTACAGGGGTTTTCCTACGAGCAGTACTTC. This gives the protein CASSLQGFSYEQYF.

The rearrangement joins TRBV4-2 to TRBJ2-1, with D perhaps matching TRBD2 (6 bases). Germline V gene lookup returns CDR1 LGHNA and CDR2 YNFKEQ. V shed 4 bases and J shed 4 bases, with 14 bases lying between them. The CDR3 is made up of 15 amino acids. The CDR3 DNA sequence: TGTGCCAGCAGCCTGACCGGGACTCAGTACAATGAGCAGTTCTTC. It translates to CASSLTGTQYNEQFF.

The chain uses TRBV5-1 and TRBJ2-5; 9 bases are a match to TRBD1. The CDR3 runs 16 residues. V trimming: 0 bases; J trimming: 5 bases; junction bases outside the gene matches: 8. CDR1 and CDR2 from the germline V gene are SGHRS and YFSETQ. The CDR3: CASSLGDRVDRETQYF. In DNA, the CDR3 is TGCGCCAGCAGCTTGGGGGACAGGGTTGATCGGGAGACCCAGTACTTC.

The rearrangement joins TRBV28 to TRBJ1-1; D perhaps matches TRBD1 (5 bases). This CDR3 comprises 12 residues. Germline CDR1 and CDR2: MDHEN and SYDVKM. Trimming took off 8 bases at V and 5 bases at J, with 12 bases between the two ends. The CDR3: CASLGGRTEAFF. CDR3 sequence (DNA): TGTGCCAGCCTGGGGGGAAGGACTGAAGCTTTCTTT. The full variable domain, completed using reference TRBV28 and TRBJ1-1, is DVKVTQSSRYLVKRTGEKVFLECVQDMDHENMFWYRQDPGLGLRLIYFSYDVKMKEKGDIPEGYSVSREKKERFSLILESASTNQTSMYLCASLGGRTEAFFGQGTRLTVV.

This chain connects TRBV5-1 to TRBJ2-2, with TRBD1 matching over 8 bases. CDR1 and CDR2 from the germline V gene are SGHRS and YFSETQ. The CDR3 is 16 residues long. Germline trimming cut 0 bases from V and 6 bases from J; bases unmatched to any gene: 7. The CDR3 DNA sequence: TGCGCCAGCAGCTTGGGAGGTTGGACAGGGCCCGGGGAGCTGTTTTTT. Its protein product is CASSLGGWTGPGELFF.

This clone was counted once. The rearrangement joins TRBV5-1 to TRBJ2-7; tentatively, D is TRBD2 (5 bases). With 4 bases removed from V and 2 bases from J, the gap between germline ends came to 16 bases. Germline-derived CDR1 and CDR2 are SGHRS and YFSETQ. This CDR3 has 15 residues. The CDR3 protein is CASSPGDPLAYEQYV. CDR3 DNA: TGCGCCAGCAGCCCCGGGGATCCCCTGGCCTACGAGCAGTACGTC.

V gene TRBV15 combines with J gene TRBJ2-3; TRBD1 matches 12 bases. The junction had 3 bases not matched to a gene; V was cut back by 2 bases and J by 6 bases. CDR1 and CDR2 from the germline V gene are LNHNV and YYDKDF (reference sequence). The CDR3 extends over 15 amino acids. The CDR3 DNA reads TGTGCCACCAGCAGACCGGGACAGGGGGCGGATACGCAGTATTTT. It codes for CATSRPGQGADTQYF.

The chain couples TRBV4-2 to TRBJ1-1; 7 bases line up with TRBD1. This CDR3 has 15 residues. In germline, CDR1 is LGHNA, CDR2 YNFKEQ. Unmatched junction bases numbered 5, after V lost 4 bases and J lost 0 bases. The CDR3 protein is CASSRGTAMNTEAFF. As DNA, the CDR3 is TGTGCCAGCAGCCGGGGGACAGCCATGAACACTGAAGCTTTCTTT.

A note on this clone: The junction does not match germline at one end; this may be a read error. The chain recombines TRBV7-9 with TRBJ2-2, with D possibly being TRBD2 (6 bases). This CDR3 is built from 12 residues. CDR1 SEHNR and CDR2 FQNEAQ come from the germline V gene (reference sequence). The CDR3 DNA reads TGTTCCAGCGGATGGGAGGCCGGGGAGCTGTTTTTT. It yields the protein CSSGWEAGELFF. The full variable domain, completed using reference TRBV7-9 and TRBJ2-2, is DTGVSQNPRHKITKRGQNVTFRCDPISEHNRLYWYRQTLGQGPEFLTYFQNEAQLEKSRLLSDRFSAERPKGSFSTLEIQRTEQGDSAMYLCSSGWEAGELFFGEGSRLTVL.

The V call is TRBV25-1, the J call TRBJ1-6; the D gene is possibly TRBD1 (6 bases). Germline V gene data show CDR1 as MGHDK and CDR2 as SYGVNS. The V end lost 5 bases, the J end lost 7 bases, and 12 bases lay between the germline ends. The CDR3 has 14 residues. CDR3 coding DNA: TGTGCCAGCAGTCGACAGGCCCCAAATTCACCCCTCCACTTT. It yields the protein CASSRQAPNSPLHF.

V is TRBV28 and J is TRBJ2-7, with 9 nucleotides matching TRBD1. This CDR3 contains 15 residues. The junction had 15 bases not matched to a gene; V was cut back by 8 bases and J by 7 bases. Germline V gene lookup returns CDR1 MDHEN and CDR2 SYDVKM. DNA for the CDR3: TGTGCCAGCGGAAACCAGGACAGGGGAGTGGGGGAGCAGTACTTC. Amino acid sequence: CASGNQDRGVGEQYF.

This chain links TRBV18 with TRBJ2-7; TRBD1 agrees at 9 bases. The ends lost 6 bases at V and 5 bases at J; junction bases unmatched: 2. The CDR3 consists of 12 residues. Germline loops: CDR1 KGHSH, CDR2 LQKENI. The CDR3 here is CASSRTGDEQYV. The CDR3 DNA reads as TGTGCCAGCTCGCGGACAGGGGACGAGCAGTACGTC.

The J gene is TRBJ1-6, the V gene TRBV30; TRBD1 might be the D (6 bases). The CDR3 loop spans 16 amino acids. Germline assignment: CDR1 GTSNPN and CDR2 SVGIG (reference sequence). Trimming stripped 1 base from V and 7 bases from J, with 17 bases between. CDR3 nucleotide sequence: TGTGCCTGGAGTGCTTGGGGGCGCGGTGGAAATTCACCCCTCCACTTT. Amino acids: CAWSAWGRGGNSPLHF.

This clone occurred a few times. V usage is TRBV4-1 and J usage is TRBJ1-1; D is possibly TRBD1 (6 bases). V lost 3 bases and J lost 0, with 11 bases in between. Germline V gives CDR1 MGHRA, CDR2 YSYEKL. This CDR3 spans 15 amino acids. The CDR3 loop is CASSQWGQVNTEAFF. CDR3 bases: TGCGCCAGCAGCCAGTGGGGGCAGGTGAACACTGAAGCTTTCTTT.

The chain links TRBV10-1 to TRBJ2-1; tentatively, D is TRBD1 (5 bases). This CDR3 has 13 amino acids. V was pared by 0 bases and J by 9 bases, with 9 bases between. Per the germline V gene, CDR1 is WNHNN and CDR2 is SYGVQD (reference sequence). CDR3 residues: CASSESLRGEQFF. The CDR3 region has the DNA TGCGCCAGCAGTGAGTCGCTAAGGGGTGAGCAGTTCTTC.

The V gene is TRBV27, the J gene TRBJ2-5, with 16 bases aligning to TRBD2. Germline CDR1 and CDR2: MNHEY and SMNVEV (reference sequence). The CDR3 extends over 20 amino acids. With V trimmed by 6 bases and J by 6 bases, 19 bases remained unmatched. The DNA for the CDR3 is TGTGCCAGCAGCCTTCAGATCCCGGGACTAGCGGGGGGGCGGTCGAAGACCCAGTACTTC. It specifies CASSLQIPGLAGGRSKTQYF.

The V call is TRBV4-1, the J call TRBJ1-1, with 7 bases aligning to TRBD1. Germline V gives CDR1 MGHRA, CDR2 YSYEKL. Trimming removed 0 bases from V and 4 bases from J; junction bases left unmatched: 8. The CDR3 runs 16 residues. This chain's CDR3 is CASSQEVDRDLTEAFF. For the CDR3, the DNA is TGCGCCAGCAGCCAAGAGGTCGACAGGGATCTCACTGAAGCTTTCTTT.

The V gene is TRBV11-2, the J gene TRBJ1-6; perhaps TRBD1 as D (5 bases). With 8 bases removed from V and 4 bases from J, the gap between germline ends came to 9 bases. This CDR3 comprises 13 residues. Germline V gene sequence: CDR1 SGHAT, CDR2 FQNNGV. The CDR3 DNA reads as TGTGCCAGCCGAAGACAGTATAATTCACCCCTCCACTTT. This encodes CASRRQYNSPLHF.

The chain combines TRBV29-1 with TRBJ2-3, with 8 bases matching TRBD2. After removal of 6 bases from V and 6 bases from J, the junction contained 8 bases not matched to a gene. CDR3 size: 13 residues. The V gene's germline CDR1 is SQVTM and CDR2 ANQGSEA. The CDR3 reads CSVGTRVRDTQYF. As DNA, the CDR3 is TGCAGCGTAGGGACTAGGGTTAGGGATACGCAGTATTTT.

V is TRBV18 and J is TRBJ2-5; TRBD1 is a possible D gene (6 bases). Germline V gene lookup returns CDR1 KGHSH and CDR2 LQKENI. The CDR3 is 14 amino acids. V lost 1 base, J lost 3 bases, and 9 bases lay in between. The CDR3 nucleotides are TGTGCCAGCTCACCACGACCAGGGGAAGAGACCCAGTACTTC. Its protein is CASSPRPGEETQYF.

V gene TRBV6-4 combines with J gene TRBJ2-3; 7 nucleotides agree with TRBD2. V trimming: 4 bases; J trimming: 2 bases; junction bases outside the gene matches: 3. The CDR3 is made up of 14 amino acids. Per the germline V gene, CDR1 is MRHNA and CDR2 is SNTAGT. The CDR3 coding sequence is TGTGCCAGCAGTGTCGGACTAGACACAGATACGCAGTATTTT. Protein: CASSVGLDTDTQYF.

This chain connects TRBV19 to TRBJ1-2, with D perhaps TRBD1 (6 bases). V gave up 3 bases and J gave up 5 bases, with 16 bases separating them. Germline CDR1 is LNHDA and CDR2 is SQIVND (reference sequence). This CDR3 contains 15 residues. This chain's CDR3 is CASSIGRGVQYGYTF. The CDR3 DNA sequence: TGTGCCAGTAGTATCGGCAGGGGAGTCCAGTATGGCTACACCTTC.

This clone has a handful of counts. V and J are TRBV28 and TRBJ2-3, with TRBD1 as a possible D gene (6 bases). Germline V CDR1 and CDR2: MDHEN, SYDVKM. This CDR3 is 21 amino acids long. Trimming pared 1 base from V and 0 bases from J, leaving 26 bases between. This chain's CDR3 is CASSLFGAFRRGFSSTDTQYF. The CDR3 nucleotides are TGTGCCAGCAGTTTATTCGGGGCCTTCCGCAGGGGATTTTCTAGCACAGATACGCAGTATTTT. Full variable domain (outside the CDR3, taken from reference TRBV28 and TRBJ2-3): DVKVTQSSRYLVKRTGEKVFLECVQDMDHENMFWYRQDPGLGLRLIYFSYDVKMKEKGDIPEGYSVSREKKERFSLILESASTNQTSMYLCASSLFGAFRRGFSSTDTQYFGPGTRLTVL.

The chain uses TRBV27 and TRBJ1-2, with D perhaps matching TRBD1 (5 bases). Germline V CDR1 and CDR2: MNHEY, SMNVEV (reference sequence). CDR3 length: 14 amino acids. Trimming removed 2 bases from V and 8 bases from J, with 15 bases in between. Here the CDR3 reads CASSLRGRDWGYTF. DNA of the CDR3: TGTGCCAGCAGTTTACGGGGGAGGGATTGGGGCTACACCTTC.

The V and J genes are TRBV18 and TRBJ1-5; possibly TRBD1 for D (5 bases). Per germline, CDR1 KGHSH and CDR2 LQKENI. V was pared by 3 bases and J by 7 bases, with 10 bases between. CDR3 length equals 13 residues. CDR3 residues: CASSPGGDQPQHF. CDR3 coding DNA: TGTGCCAGCTCACCTGGGGGGGACCAGCCCCAGCATTTT.

The genes are TRBV7-2 and TRBJ1-2; D gene ambiguous. The CDR3 covers 13 residues. Germline V lookup: CDR1 SGHTA, CDR2 FQGNSA. Deletions cut 5 bases from V and 7 bases from J, with 14 bases between. The CDR3 loop reads CASSQDTQLGYTF. The CDR3 nucleotides read TGTGCCAGCAGCCAAGACACGCAACTTGGCTACACCTTC.

The V and J genes are TRBV5-4 and TRBJ1-2; D gene ambiguous. This CDR3 is built from 14 residues. V was pared by 2 bases and J by 4 bases, with 12 bases between. The germline V gene encodes CDR1 SGHNT and CDR2 YYREEE (reference sequence). CDR3 coding DNA: TGTGCCAGCAGCTTCCAGGTCACCTCCTATGGCTACACCTTC. Amino acid sequence: CASSFQVTSYGYTF.